The text below deals with one TCR beta chain. Its antigen is not known. Amplification of TCR beta CDR3 regions used RNA as the template. Primed by the HTBI set, a first-round RT-PCR was run on the TCR CDR3. TCRdb itself ran the multiplex PCR reads through MiXCR, one entry per CDR3 protein. This sample carries around 600,000 distinct CDR3 sequences, 40% to 55% of them seen once, and the ten largest clones take more than 7%. The sample belongs to a study of T cells in Graves' hyperthyroidism and ophthalmopathy. Study observations and caveats: Researchers found most expanded thyroid clonotypes above 0.001 in blood as well.

The sequence was obtained from an adult man with Graves' disease, either hyperthyroidism or ophthalmopathy (not recorded which). Material for sequencing was peripheral blood or thyroid tissue (not recorded which).

In DNA form, the CDR3 reads TGTGCCAGCAGACCCCCAGGGGGCCGGCAGCCCCAGCATTTT. Its translation: CASRPPGGRQPQHF. J is TRBJ1-3 and V is TRBV2, with 8 bases matching TRBD1. The J call may not be correct, given that the DNA end is closer to TRBJ1-5. Germline V lookup: CDR1 SNHLY, CDR2 FYNNEI. The CDR3 is 14 residues long.